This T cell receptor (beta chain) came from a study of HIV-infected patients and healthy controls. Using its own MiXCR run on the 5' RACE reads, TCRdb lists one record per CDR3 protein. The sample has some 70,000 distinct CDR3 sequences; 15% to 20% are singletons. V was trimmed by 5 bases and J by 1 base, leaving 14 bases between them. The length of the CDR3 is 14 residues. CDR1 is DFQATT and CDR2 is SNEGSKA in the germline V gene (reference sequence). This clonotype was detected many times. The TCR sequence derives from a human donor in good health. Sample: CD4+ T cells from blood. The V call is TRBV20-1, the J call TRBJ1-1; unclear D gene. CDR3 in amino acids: CSASTTESNTEAFF. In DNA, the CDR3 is TGCAGTGCTTCCACTACAGAGTCGAACACTGAAGCTTTCTTT.